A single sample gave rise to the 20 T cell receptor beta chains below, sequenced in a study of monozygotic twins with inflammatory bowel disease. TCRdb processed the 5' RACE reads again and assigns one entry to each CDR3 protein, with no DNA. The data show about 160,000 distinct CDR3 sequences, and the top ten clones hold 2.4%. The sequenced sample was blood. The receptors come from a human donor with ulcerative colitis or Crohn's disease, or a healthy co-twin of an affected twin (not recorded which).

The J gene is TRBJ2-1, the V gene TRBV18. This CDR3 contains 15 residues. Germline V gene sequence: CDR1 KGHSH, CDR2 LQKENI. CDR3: CASSRAGPSGDEQFF. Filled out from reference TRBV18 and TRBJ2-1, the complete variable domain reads NAGVMQNPRHLVRRRGQEARLRCSPMKGHSHVYWYRQLPEEGLKFMVYLQKENIIDESGMPKERFSAEFPKEGPSILRIQQVVRGDSAAYFCASSRAGPSGDEQFFGPGTRLTVL.

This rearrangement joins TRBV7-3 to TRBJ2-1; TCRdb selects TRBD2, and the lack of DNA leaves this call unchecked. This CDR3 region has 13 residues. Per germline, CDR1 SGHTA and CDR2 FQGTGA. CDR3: CASSLGPPDEQFF.

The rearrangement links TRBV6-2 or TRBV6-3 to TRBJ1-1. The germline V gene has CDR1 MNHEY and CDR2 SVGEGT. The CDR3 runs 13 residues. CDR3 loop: CASSYRGTTEAFF.

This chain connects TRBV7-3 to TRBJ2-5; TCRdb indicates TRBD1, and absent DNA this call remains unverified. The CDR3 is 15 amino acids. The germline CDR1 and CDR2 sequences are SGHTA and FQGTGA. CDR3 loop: CASSIRTVGKETQYF.

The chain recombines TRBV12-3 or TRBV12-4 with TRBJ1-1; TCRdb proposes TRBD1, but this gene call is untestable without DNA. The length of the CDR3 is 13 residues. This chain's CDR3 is CASSVIGGTEAFF.

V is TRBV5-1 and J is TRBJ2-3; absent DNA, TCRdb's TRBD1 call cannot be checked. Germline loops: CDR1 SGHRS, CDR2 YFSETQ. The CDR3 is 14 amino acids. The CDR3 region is CASSLLQGQDTQYF.

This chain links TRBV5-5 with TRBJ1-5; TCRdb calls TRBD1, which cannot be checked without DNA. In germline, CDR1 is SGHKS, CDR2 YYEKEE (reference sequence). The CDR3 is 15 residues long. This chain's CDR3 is CASSHSPGRNQLQHF.

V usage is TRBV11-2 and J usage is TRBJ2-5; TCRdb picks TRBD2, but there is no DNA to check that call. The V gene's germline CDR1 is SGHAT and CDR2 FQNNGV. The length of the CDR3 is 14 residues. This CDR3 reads CASSSSGGKETQYF.

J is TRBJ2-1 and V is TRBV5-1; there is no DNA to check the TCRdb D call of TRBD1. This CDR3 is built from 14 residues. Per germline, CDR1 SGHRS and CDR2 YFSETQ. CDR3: CASTSGGGYNEQFF.

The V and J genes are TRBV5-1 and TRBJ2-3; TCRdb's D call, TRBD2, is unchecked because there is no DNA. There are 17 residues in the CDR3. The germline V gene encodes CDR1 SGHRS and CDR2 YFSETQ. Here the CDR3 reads CASTIATSGGAGDTQYF.

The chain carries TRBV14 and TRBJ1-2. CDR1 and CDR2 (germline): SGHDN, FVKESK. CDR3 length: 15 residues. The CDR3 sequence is CASSQGSSLNYGYTF.

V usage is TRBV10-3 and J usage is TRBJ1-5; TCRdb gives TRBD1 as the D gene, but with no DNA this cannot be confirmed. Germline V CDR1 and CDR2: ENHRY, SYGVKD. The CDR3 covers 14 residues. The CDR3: CAISEGDGGQPQHF.

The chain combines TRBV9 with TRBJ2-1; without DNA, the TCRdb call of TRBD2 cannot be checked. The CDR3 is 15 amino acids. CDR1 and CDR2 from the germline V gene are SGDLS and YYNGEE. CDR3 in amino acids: CASSKGTAGYNEQFF.

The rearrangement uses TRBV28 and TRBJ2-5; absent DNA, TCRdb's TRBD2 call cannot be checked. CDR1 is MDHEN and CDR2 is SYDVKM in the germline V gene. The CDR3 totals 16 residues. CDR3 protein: CASSFRLAEPQETQYF.

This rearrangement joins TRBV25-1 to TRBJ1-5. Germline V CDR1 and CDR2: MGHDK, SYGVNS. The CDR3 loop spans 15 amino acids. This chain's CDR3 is CASSGRGDSNQPQHF.

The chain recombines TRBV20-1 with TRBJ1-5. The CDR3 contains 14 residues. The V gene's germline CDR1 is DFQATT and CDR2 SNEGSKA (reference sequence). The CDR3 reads CSVYQINSNQPQHF.

The CDR3 region is CSAWTGDQPQHF. The chain joins TRBV20-1 to TRBJ1-5; TCRdb gives TRBD1 as the D gene, but with no DNA this cannot be confirmed. Germline CDR1 and CDR2: DFQATT and SNEGSKA (reference sequence). The CDR3 totals 12 residues.

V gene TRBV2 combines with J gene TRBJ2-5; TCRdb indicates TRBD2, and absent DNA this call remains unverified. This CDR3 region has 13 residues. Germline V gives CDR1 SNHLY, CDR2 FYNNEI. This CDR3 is CASSQLVRETQYF.

CDR3 protein: CRMDYHAPSSYNEQFF. The chain employs TRBV20-1 and TRBJ2-1; as DNA is missing, the TRBD2 call by TCRdb cannot be tested. The germline CDR1 and CDR2 sequences are DFQATT and SNEGSKA (reference sequence). The length of the CDR3 is 16 residues.

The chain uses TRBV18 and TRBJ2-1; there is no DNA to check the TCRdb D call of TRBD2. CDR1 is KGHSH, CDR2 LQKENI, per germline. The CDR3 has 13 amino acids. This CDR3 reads CASSPEASAEQFF.